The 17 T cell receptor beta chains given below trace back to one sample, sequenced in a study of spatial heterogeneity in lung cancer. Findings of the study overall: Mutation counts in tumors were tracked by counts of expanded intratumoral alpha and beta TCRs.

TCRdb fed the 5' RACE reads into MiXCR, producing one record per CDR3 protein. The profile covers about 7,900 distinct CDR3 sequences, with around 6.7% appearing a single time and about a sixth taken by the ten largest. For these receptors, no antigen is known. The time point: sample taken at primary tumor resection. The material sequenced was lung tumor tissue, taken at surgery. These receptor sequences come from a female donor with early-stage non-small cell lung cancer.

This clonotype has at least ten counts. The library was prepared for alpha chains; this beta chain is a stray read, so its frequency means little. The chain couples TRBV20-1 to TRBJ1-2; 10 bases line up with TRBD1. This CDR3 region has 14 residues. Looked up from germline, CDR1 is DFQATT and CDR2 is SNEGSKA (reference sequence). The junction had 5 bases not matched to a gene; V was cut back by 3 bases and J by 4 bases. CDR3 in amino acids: CSASWRDRGYGYTF. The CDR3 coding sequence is TGCAGTGCTAGCTGGCGGGACAGGGGCTATGGCTACACCTTC.

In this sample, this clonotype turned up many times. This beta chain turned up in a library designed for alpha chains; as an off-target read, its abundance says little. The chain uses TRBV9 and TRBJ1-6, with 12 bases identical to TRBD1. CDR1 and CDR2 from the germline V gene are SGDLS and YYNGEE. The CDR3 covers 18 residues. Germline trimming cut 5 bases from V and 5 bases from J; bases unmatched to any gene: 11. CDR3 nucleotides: TGTGCCAGCAGTCAATCAGGGACAGGGGGCTACAATAATTCACCCCTCCACTTT. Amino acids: CASSQSGTGGYNNSPLHF.

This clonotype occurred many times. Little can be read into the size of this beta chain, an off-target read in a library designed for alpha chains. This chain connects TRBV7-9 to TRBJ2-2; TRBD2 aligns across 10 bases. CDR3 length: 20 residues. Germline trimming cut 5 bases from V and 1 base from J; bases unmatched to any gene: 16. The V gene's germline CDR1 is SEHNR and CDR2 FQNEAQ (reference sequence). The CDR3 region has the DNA TGTGCCAGCAGCGAAACCAGGGCTAGCGGGAGTGGAGGGAACACCGGGGAGCTGTTTTTT. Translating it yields CASSETRASGSGGNTGELFF.

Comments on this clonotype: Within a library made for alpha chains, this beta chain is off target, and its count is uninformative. CDR3 nucleotides: TGTGCCATCAGTGAGATCAATGAGCAGTTCTTC. Translating gives CAISEINEQFF. This chain uses TRBV10-3 with TRBJ2-1, with D unresolved. The V gene lost 2 bases and the J gene lost 6 bases, with 2 bases spanning the gap. Germline V gives CDR1 ENHRY, CDR2 SYGVKD. The CDR3 covers 11 residues.

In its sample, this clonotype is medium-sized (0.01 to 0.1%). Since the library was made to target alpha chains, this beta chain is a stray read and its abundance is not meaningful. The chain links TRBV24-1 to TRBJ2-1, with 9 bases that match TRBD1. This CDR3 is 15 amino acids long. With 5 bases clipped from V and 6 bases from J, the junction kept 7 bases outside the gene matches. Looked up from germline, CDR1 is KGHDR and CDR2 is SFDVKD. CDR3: CATSGGTGLRNEQFF. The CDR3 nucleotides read TGTGCCACCAGTGGGGGGACAGGGCTCCGCAATGAGCAGTTCTTC.

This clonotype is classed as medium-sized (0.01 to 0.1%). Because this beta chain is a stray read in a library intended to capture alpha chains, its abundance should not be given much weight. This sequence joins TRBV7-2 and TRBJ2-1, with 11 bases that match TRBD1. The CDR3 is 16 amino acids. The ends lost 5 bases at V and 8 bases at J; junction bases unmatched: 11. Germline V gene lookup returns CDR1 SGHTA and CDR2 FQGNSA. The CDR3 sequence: CASSPRGTGGRDEQFF. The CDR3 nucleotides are TGTGCCAGCAGCCCACGAGGGACAGGGGGACGGGATGAGCAGTTCTTC.

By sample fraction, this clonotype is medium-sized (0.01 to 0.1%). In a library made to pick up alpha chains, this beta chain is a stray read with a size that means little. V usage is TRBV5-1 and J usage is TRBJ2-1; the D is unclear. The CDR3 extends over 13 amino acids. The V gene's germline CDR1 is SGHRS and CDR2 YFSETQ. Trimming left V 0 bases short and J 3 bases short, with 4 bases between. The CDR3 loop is CASSLASYNEQFF. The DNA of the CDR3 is TGCGCCAGCAGCTTGGCGAGCTACAATGAGCAGTTCTTC.

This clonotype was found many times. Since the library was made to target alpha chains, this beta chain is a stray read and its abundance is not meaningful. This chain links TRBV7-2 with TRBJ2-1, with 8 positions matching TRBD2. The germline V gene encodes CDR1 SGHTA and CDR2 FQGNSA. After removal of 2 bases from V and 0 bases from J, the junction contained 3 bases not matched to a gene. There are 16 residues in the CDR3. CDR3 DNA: TGTGCCAGCAGCTTAAGGACTAGCACCTCCTACAATGAGCAGTTCTTC. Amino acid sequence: CASSLRTSTSYNEQFF.

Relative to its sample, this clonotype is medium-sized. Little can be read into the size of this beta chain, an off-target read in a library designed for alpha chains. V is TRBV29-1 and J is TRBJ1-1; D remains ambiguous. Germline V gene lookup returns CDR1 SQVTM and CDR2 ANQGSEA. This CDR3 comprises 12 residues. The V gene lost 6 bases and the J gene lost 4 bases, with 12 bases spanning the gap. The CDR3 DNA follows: TGCAGCGTCTCCGACTTGGGCACTGAAGCTTTCTTT. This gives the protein CSVSDLGTEAFF.

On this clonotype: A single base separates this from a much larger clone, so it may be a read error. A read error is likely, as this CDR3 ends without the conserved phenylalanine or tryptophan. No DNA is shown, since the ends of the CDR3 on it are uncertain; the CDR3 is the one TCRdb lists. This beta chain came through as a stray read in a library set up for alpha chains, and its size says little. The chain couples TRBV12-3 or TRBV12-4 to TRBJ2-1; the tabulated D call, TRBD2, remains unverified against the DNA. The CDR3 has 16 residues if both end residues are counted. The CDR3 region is CASSLAPGSGPRLKVS.

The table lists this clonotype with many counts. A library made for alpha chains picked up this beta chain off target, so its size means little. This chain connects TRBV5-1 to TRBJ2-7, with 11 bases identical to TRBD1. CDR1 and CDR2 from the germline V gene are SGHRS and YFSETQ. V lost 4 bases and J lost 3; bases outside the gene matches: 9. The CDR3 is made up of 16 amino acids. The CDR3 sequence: CASSGTPGTGGYEQYF. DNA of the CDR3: TGCGCCAGCAGCGGGACTCCCGGGACAGGGGGCTACGAGCAGTACTTC.

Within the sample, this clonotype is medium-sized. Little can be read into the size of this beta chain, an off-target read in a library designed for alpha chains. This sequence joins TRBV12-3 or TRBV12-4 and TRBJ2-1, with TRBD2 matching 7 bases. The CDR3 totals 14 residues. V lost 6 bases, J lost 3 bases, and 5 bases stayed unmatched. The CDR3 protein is CASSPGTIYNEQFF. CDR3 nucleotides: TGTGCCAGCAGCCCCGGGACTATCTACAATGAGCAGTTCTTC.

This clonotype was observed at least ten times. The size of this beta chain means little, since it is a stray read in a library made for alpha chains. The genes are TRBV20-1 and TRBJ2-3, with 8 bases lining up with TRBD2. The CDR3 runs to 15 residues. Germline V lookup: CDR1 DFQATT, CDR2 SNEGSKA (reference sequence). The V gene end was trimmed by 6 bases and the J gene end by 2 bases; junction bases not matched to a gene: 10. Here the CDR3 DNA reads TGCAGTGCAACGAGCGGGAGTGGGGCCACAGATACGCAGTATTTT. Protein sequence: CSATSGSGATDTQYF.

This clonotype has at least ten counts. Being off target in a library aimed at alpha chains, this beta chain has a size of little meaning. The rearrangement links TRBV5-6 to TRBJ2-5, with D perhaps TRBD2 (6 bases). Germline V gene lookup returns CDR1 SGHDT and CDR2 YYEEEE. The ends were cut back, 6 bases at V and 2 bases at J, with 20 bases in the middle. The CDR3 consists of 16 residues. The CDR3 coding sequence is TGTGCCAGCAAAGGCGGGCGGGGACGGGAACAAGAGACCCAGTACTTC. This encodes CASKGGRGREQETQYF.

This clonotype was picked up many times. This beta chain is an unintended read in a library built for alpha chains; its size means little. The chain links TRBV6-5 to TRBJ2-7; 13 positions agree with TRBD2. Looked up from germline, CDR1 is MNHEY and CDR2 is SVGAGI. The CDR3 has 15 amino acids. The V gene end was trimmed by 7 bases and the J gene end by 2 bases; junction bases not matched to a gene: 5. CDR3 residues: CASTSGTSGTYEQYF. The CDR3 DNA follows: TGTGCCAGCACATCCGGGACTAGCGGGACCTACGAGCAGTACTTC.

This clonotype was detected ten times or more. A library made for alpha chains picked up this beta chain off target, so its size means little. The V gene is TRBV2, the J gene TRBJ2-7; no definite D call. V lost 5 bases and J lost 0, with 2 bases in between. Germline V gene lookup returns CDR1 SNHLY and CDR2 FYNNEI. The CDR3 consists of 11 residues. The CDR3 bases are TGTGCCAGCAGTTACTCCTACGAGCAGTACTTC. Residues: CASSYSYEQYF.

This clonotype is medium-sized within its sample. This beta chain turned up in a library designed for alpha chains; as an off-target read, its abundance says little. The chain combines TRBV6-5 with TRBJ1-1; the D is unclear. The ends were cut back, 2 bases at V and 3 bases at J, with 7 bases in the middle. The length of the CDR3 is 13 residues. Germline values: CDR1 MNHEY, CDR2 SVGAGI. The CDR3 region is CASSYRDDTEAFF. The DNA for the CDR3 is TGTGCCAGCAGTTACCGGGATGACACTGAAGCTTTCTTT.